Sequencing of this TCR beta chain was carried out in a study of cytotoxic CD8 clonotypes in ibrutinib-treated CLL. CDR1 is MDHEN and CDR2 is SYDVKM in the germline V gene. V shed 8 bases and J 2 bases; nucleotides not matched to a gene: 8. There are 14 residues in the CDR3. Assay used: immunoSEQ multiplex PCR; TCRdb lists only in-frame clones, some missing. The sample carries 250,000 or so clones, 70% recorded once. V usage is TRBV28 and J usage is TRBJ2-7; 8 nucleotides line up with TRBD1. This sample comprised PBMCs, obtained after 24 months of ibrutinib treatment. The sequence was collected from a human donor with chronic lymphocytic leukemia. The CDR3, as DNA: TGTGCCAGCTCAGTCACAGGGGGACCCTACGAGCAGTACTTC. It translates to CASSVTGGPYEQYF.